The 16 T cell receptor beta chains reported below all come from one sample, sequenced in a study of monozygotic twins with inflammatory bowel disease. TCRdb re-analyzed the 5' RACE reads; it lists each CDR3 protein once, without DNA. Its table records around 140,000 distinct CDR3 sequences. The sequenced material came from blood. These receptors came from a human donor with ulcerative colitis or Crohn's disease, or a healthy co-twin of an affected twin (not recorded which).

The CDR3 protein is CSVEVEEQGTYEQYF. The gene calls are TRBV29-1 and TRBJ2-7; TCRdb indicates TRBD1, and absent DNA this call remains unverified. CDR1 is SQVTM, CDR2 ANQGSEA, per germline. The CDR3 length is 15 residues.

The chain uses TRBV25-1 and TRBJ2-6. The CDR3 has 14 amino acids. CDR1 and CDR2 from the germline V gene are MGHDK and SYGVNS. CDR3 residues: CASSEGSGANVLTF.

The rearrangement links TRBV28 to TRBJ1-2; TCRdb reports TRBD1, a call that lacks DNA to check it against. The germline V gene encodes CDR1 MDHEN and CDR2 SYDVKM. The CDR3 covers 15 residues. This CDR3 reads CASSPVFGQNYGYTF.

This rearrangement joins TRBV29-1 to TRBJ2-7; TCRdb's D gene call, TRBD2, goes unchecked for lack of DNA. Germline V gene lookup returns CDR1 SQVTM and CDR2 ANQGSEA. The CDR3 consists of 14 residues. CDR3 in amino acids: CSVEFLAGVGEQYF.

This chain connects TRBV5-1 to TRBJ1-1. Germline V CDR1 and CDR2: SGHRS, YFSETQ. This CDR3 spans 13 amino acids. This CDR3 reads CASSLNSNTEAFF. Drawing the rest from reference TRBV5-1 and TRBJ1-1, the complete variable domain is KAGVTQTPRYLIKTRGQQVTLSCSPISGHRSVSWYQQTPGQGLQFLFEYFSETQRNKGNFPGRFSGRQFSNSRSEMNVSTLELGDSALYLCASSLNSNTEAFFGQGTRLTVV.

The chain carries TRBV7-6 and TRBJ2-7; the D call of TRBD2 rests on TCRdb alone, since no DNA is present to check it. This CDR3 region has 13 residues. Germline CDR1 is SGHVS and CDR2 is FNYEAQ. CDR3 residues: CASSPWTSVEQYF.

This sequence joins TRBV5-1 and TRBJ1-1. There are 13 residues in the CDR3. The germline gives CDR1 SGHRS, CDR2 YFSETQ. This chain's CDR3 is CASSFDLGDGSFF.

The CDR3 sequence is CASSSPSGSYEQYF. J is TRBJ2-7 and V is TRBV28; TCRdb proposes TRBD2, but this gene call is untestable without DNA. Germline CDR1 and CDR2: MDHEN and SYDVKM. The CDR3 runs 14 residues. The entire variable domain, with the rest obtained from reference TRBV28 and TRBJ2-7, is as follows: DVKVTQSSRYLVKRTGEKVFLECVQDMDHENMFWYRQDPGLGLRLIYFSYDVKMKEKGDIPEGYSVSREKKERFSLILESASTNQTSMYLCASSSPSGSYEQYFGPGTRLTVT.

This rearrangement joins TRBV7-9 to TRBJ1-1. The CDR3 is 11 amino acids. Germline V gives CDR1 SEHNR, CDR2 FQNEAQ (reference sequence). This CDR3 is CASTLNTEAFF.

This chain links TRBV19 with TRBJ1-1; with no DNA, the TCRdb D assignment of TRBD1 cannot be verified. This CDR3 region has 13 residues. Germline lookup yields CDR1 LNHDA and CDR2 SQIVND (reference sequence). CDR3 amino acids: CASSNRDPTEAFF.

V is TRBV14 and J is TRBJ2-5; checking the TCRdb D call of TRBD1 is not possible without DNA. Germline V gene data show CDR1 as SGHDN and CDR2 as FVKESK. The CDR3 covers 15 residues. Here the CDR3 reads CASSQEWGSQETQYF.

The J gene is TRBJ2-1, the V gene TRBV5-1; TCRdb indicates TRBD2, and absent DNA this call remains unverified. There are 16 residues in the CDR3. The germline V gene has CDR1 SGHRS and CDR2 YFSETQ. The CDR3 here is CASSATGLAVYNEQFF.

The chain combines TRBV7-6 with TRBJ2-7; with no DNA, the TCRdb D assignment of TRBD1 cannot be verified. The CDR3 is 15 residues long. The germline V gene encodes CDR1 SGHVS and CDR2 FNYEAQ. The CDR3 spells CASSLAIRGIDEQYF.

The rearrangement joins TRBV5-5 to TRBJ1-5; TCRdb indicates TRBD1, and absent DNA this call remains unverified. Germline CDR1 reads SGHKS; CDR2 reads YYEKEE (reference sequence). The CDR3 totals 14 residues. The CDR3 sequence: CASSEQVSLQPQHF.

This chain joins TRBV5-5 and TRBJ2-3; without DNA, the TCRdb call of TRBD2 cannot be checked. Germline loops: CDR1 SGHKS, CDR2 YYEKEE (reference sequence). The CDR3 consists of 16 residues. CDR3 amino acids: CASSPPAGVSTDTQYF.

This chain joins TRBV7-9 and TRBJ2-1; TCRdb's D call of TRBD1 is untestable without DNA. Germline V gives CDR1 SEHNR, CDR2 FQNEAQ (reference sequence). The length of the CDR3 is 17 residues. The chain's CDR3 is CASSPRTGTGASNEQFF.